The entry that follows covers one TCR beta chain sequence. The antigen remains undetermined. The authors isolated at least 7 million PBMCs per sample. This sample was taken from a study of blood T cells in healthy people across ages. Study-level points and caveats: Strongly correlated with naive T cell percentage was TCR beta diversity. Unsorted PBMCs prevented conclusive naive versus antigen-experienced comparison.

A J-beta primer mix and a sample-barcoded 5' primer were used in a second PCR of about 6 to 12 cycles. TCRdb itself ran the 5' RACE reads through MiXCR, one entry per CDR3 protein. The table shows fewer than 1 million distinct CDR3 sequences, with under 55% occurring only once. The clonotype was recovered from a man between 60 and 70 years old in good health. The specimen sequenced was blood.

The CDR3 protein is CSSRRGGENIQYF. In DNA form, the CDR3 reads TGTTCGTCCCGCCGGGGTGGGGAAAACATTCAGTACTTC. V and J are TRBV6-5 and TRBJ2-4; D is possibly TRBD2 (5 bases). CDR3 length equals 13 residues. Per the germline V gene, CDR1 is MNHEY and CDR2 is SVGAGI.